Detailed here is one T cell receptor beta chain. Antigen: not known. Evenly divided among several immunoSEQ plates was the genomic DNA of each subset. The input for sorted-subset replicate PCRs was about 200 ng DNA, around 27,000 T cell genomes. Measured with immunoSEQ multiplex PCR; TCRdb has only the in-frame clones, and not every one. The sample contains roughly 530,000 clones, 90% to 96% of which appear only once. This sample is part of a study of shared clonotypes between healthy human individuals. The V end lost 0 bases, the J end lost 9 bases, and 19 bases lay between the germline ends. The germline V gene encodes CDR1 SGDLS and CDR2 YYNGEE. CDR3 size: 16 residues. Study outcomes and limitations: Clonotypes which were not shared had lower generation probabilities than clonotypes that all four donors shared.

This clonotype was obtained from a woman aged 25 to 45 in good health. J is TRBJ2-1 and V is TRBV9, with D perhaps TRBD2 (6 bases). The material sequenced was naive CD4+ T cells sorted from blood. Regarding subset: CD45RA+ positively selected. This chain's CDR3 is CASSVGASEMRGEQFF. The CDR3 DNA sequence: TGTGCCAGCAGCGTAGGGGCTAGCGAAATGAGAGGTGAGCAGTTCTTC.